This T cell receptor (beta chain) came from a study of cytomegalovirus exposure and HLA in healthy donors. PCR involved 60 Vbeta and 13 Jbeta primers. Using immunoSEQ multiplex PCR, the repertoire was profiled, and TCRdb retains in-frame clones only, with some absent. This listing includes some 130,000 clones. Worth noting for this clone: The antigen is undetermined.

Overall study findings and caveats: TCR association rates varied by HLA locus in a later analysis, with DRB1 highest and HLA-C lowest. Immune exposure information comprised only CMV serostatus. An Asian-associated ancestry cluster reportedly showed fewer N-insertions than the roughly 670-donor mean in a later analysis.

This TCR was sampled from a man between 18 and 35 years old in good health and CMV-seronegative. Sequenced: PBMCs.

The CDR3 coding sequence is TGTGCCAGTAGTACCCAGACGGGAAACACTGAAGCTTTCTTT. Its translation: CASSTQTGNTEAFF. The chain carries TRBV19 and TRBJ1-1; D is undetermined. The germline V and J ends were trimmed by 4 bases and 2 bases, with 11 bases remaining between them. Germline-derived CDR1 and CDR2 are LNHDA and SQIVND (reference sequence). This CDR3 has 14 amino acids.